Listed below are T cell receptor beta chains from one sample, sequenced in a study of blood T cell repertoires in COVID-19. Sequencing used immunoSEQ multiplex PCR; TCRdb keeps in-frame clones, though not all of them. The data show about 250,000 clones, 83% seen once. Sample: PBMCs or T cells enriched from blood (not recorded which). These receptors were taken from a woman in her thirties or forties who had been exposed to COVID-19. Both conserved end residues are part of each CDR3. D genes are given only for firm matches. For some rows the clone size is stated as once, few or many, or as a class when expanded; others skip it.

d_call: TRBD1
j_call: TRBJ2-7
v_call: TRBV18
clone_size: NA
cdr3_nt: TGTGCCAGCTCACCATCGATCCCGGGACAGGGGGCACAGTACTTC
cdr3_aa: CASSPSIPGQGAQYF

d_call: NA
j_call: TRBJ1-1
v_call: TRBV19
clone_size: NA
cdr3_nt: TGTGCCAGTAGTAGGTCAGGGGCTGAAGCTTTCTTT
cdr3_aa: CASSRSGAEAFF

d_call: TRBD2
j_call: TRBJ2-7
v_call: TRBV5-1
clone_size: NA
cdr3_nt: TGCGCCAGCAGCCCAAAAACTAGCGGGGGCGGTTCCGAGCAGTACTTC
cdr3_aa: CASSPKTSGGGSEQYF

d_call: NA
j_call: TRBJ1-3
v_call: TRBV6-5
clone_size: NA
cdr3_nt: TGTGCCAGCAGTTACCTCTACGATGGCTCTGGAAACACCATATATTTT
cdr3_aa: CASSYLYDGSGNTIYF

d_call: TRBD2
j_call: TRBJ2-7
v_call: TRBV3-1/TRBV3-2
clone_size: once
cdr3_nt: TGTGCCAGCAGCCAAGATGCGGGGGGACCCTCCTACGAGCAGTACTTC
cdr3_aa: CASSQDAGGPSYEQYF

d_call: TRBD1
j_call: TRBJ2-3
v_call: TRBV24-1
clone_size: NA
cdr3_nt: TGTGCCACCAGTGGGGACAGGGTGGTGGGTCTCACAGATACGCAGTATTTT
cdr3_aa: CATSGDRVVGLTDTQYF

d_call: TRBD1
j_call: TRBJ1-2
v_call: TRBV5-4
clone_size: few
cdr3_nt: TGTGCCAGCAGCGATCAACAGGGGATAGCTAACTATGGCTACACCTTC
cdr3_aa: CASSDQQGIANYGYTF

d_call: NA
j_call: TRBJ1-6
v_call: TRBV6-5
clone_size: NA
cdr3_nt: TGTGCCAGCAGTTACTCGTTACAGGGTACTTCACCCCTCCACTTT
cdr3_aa: CASSYSLQGTSPLHF

d_call: TRBD1
j_call: TRBJ1-4
v_call: TRBV23-1
clone_size: NA
cdr3_nt: TGCGCCAGCAGTCAATCGAAAGCAGGGGGCGCGGGAACACATGCCCCATGTGGAAAACTGTTTTTT
cdr3_aa: CASSQSKAGGAGTHAPCGKLFF

d_call: NA
j_call: TRBJ1-1
v_call: TRBV28
clone_size: NA
cdr3_nt: TGTGCCAGCAACGACCGCGGCCCTGAAGCTTTCTTT
cdr3_aa: CASNDRGPEAFF

d_call: TRBD1
j_call: TRBJ1-6
v_call: TRBV2
clone_size: NA
cdr3_nt: TGTGCCAGCATTGCCGGGACAGCGAGCAATTCACCCCTCCACTTT
cdr3_aa: CASIAGTASNSPLHF

d_call: TRBD1
j_call: TRBJ1-5
v_call: TRBV28
clone_size: once
cdr3_nt: TGTGCCAGCAGTGCGACAGGGGGAGTTAATCAGCCCCAGCATTTT
cdr3_aa: CASSATGGVNQPQHF

d_call: NA
j_call: TRBJ1-2
v_call: TRBV5-4
clone_size: NA
cdr3_nt: TGTGCCAGCAGCACCCCCGGAACAGGTACCTATGGCTACACCTTC
cdr3_aa: CASSTPGTGTYGYTF

d_call: NA
j_call: TRBJ2-5
v_call: TRBV3-1/TRBV3-2
clone_size: NA
cdr3_nt: TGTGCCAGCAGCCAAGGGGGGGGCCCGTCCCAAGAGACCCAGTACTTC
cdr3_aa: CASSQGGGPSQETQYF

d_call: TRBD1
j_call: TRBJ1-4
v_call: TRBV19
clone_size: NA
cdr3_nt: TGTGCCAGTAGTGGCACAGGGGGTAATGAAAAACTGTTTTTT
cdr3_aa: CASSGTGGNEKLFF